This TCR beta chain was profiled in a study of beta chain features in type 1 diabetes. Reverse transcription of all isolated RNA meant that expressed TCRB transcripts were sequenced. TCRdb's copy holds only in-frame clones and misses some; the assay was immunoSEQ multiplex PCR. The sample consists of 300,000 to 350,000 clones, 20% of them appearing once. Sequenced: naive CD4+ T cells from blood. This clonotype originated in a young woman in good health.

The CDR3 DNA sequence: TGTGCCAGTAGTACCCAGGTTCACAATGAGCAGTTCTTC. It specifies CASSTQVHNEQFF. V and J are TRBV19 and TRBJ2-1, with D hard to call. Germline-derived CDR1 and CDR2 are LNHDA and SQIVND (reference sequence). Between the trimmed V and J ends, which lost 4 bases and 5 bases, there was a span of 9 bases. This CDR3 has 13 amino acids.